These 8 T cell receptor beta chains share one sample of origin, sequenced in a study of CD8+ T cells in alopecia areata. Indicated treatment: oral pan-JAK inhibitor, 5-10 mg twice daily. RNA, once extracted, was reverse transcribed into cDNA for use as the sequencing template. TCRdb's table, derived via immunoSEQ multiplex PCR, lists solely in-frame clones and lacks some. The sample lists about 42,000 clones; approximately 65% were seen once. The specimen comprised CD8+ T cells sorted from blood, sampled at week 4, from a patient treated with tofacitinib. These receptors all stem from a human donor with alopecia areata.

The rearrangement joins TRBV9 to TRBJ1-2, with no clear D. V shed 3 bases and J shed 2 bases, with 11 bases lying between them. The germline CDR1 and CDR2 sequences are SGDLS and YYNGEE. The CDR3 consists of 14 residues. The CDR3 here is CASSGPPTNYGYTF. CDR3 coding DNA: TGTGCCAGCAGCGGACCTCCAACCAACTATGGCTACACCTTC.

V is TRBV6-5 and J is TRBJ1-2; tentative D call: TRBD1 (6 bases). Germline V gives CDR1 MNHEY, CDR2 SVGAGI. The CDR3 extends over 13 amino acids. V dropped 6 bases and J dropped 6 bases, with 14 bases sitting between them. Here the CDR3 DNA reads TGTGCCAGCAGCCTTACAGGGTACGATGGCTACACCTTC. Encoded protein: CASSLTGYDGYTF.

The genes are TRBV9 and TRBJ2-1; D not resolved. CDR1 is SGDLS and CDR2 is YYNGEE in the germline V gene. There are 11 residues in the CDR3. Trimming cost V 3 bases and J 9 bases, with 7 bases left between them. The CDR3 spells CASSGRSEQFF. The CDR3 DNA is TGTGCCAGCAGCGGACGTAGTGAGCAGTTCTTC. The whole variable domain, filled in from reference TRBV9 and TRBJ2-1, reads DSGVTQTPKHLITATGQRVTLRCSPRSGDLSVYWYQQSLDQGLQFLIQYYNGEERAKGNILERFSAQQFPDLHSELNLSSLELGDSALYFCASSGRSEQFFGPGTRLTVL.

The chain carries TRBV29-1 and TRBJ2-6; D call uncertain. V was cut by 3 bases and J by 3 bases, with 6 bases left in between. CDR1 is SQVTM, CDR2 ANQGSEA, per germline. The CDR3 runs 13 residues. CDR3 amino acids: CSVEEYGANVLTF. DNA for the CDR3: TGCAGCGTTGAGGAGTATGGGGCCAACGTCCTGACTTTC.

Only a few counts were recorded for this clone. The chain couples TRBV10-3 to TRBJ2-3; tentatively, D is TRBD1 or TRBD2 (6 bases each). V shed 3 bases and J shed 8 bases, with 9 bases lying between them. In germline, CDR1 is ENHRY, CDR2 SYGVKD. The CDR3 has 12 amino acids. The CDR3 DNA reads as TGTGCCATCAGTGAAGGGGGGAGTACGCAGTATTTT. It codes for CAISEGGSTQYF.

The chain is built from TRBV5-6 and TRBJ2-7; a possible D gene is TRBD1 (6 bases). Trimming pared 2 bases from V and 4 bases from J, leaving 16 bases between. This CDR3 has 15 residues. The germline V gene encodes CDR1 SGHDT and CDR2 YYEEEE. The CDR3 loop is CASSFEGTQIYEQYF. The CDR3 DNA follows: TGTGCCAGCAGCTTTGAGGGGACACAGATATACGAGCAGTACTTC.

The V and J genes are TRBV29-1 and TRBJ2-7; TRBD1 aligns across 8 bases. CDR1 is SQVTM, CDR2 ANQGSEA, per germline. J lost 2 bases, V lost 2 bases, and 5 bases had no gene match. The CDR3 spans 14 residues. CDR3 sequence: CSVELGTGTYEQYF. The CDR3 DNA sequence: TGCAGCGTTGAACTCGGGACAGGTACCTACGAGCAGTACTTC.

This clone was recorded only once. V usage is TRBV15 and J usage is TRBJ2-3; D possibly corresponds to TRBD2 (6 bases). The CDR3 has 16 residues. CDR1 is LNHNV, CDR2 YYDKDF, per germline (reference sequence). V was trimmed by 0 bases and J by 6 bases, leaving 16 bases between them. The CDR3 nucleotides are TGTGCCACCAGCAGAGATGGGCGGGGCCGCGCGGATACGCAGTATTTT. Amino acid sequence: CATSRDGRGRADTQYF.